This T cell receptor (beta chain) derives from a study of blood T cell repertoires in COVID-19. Sequenced by immunoSEQ multiplex PCR; TCRdb stores in-frame clones only, minus some. The sample consists of tens of thousands of clones, approximately 88% of them appearing once. The ends were cut back, 3 bases at V and 8 bases at J, with 12 bases in the middle. Germline CDR1 MNHEY, CDR2 SVGAGI. This CDR3 region has 13 residues. The sequence was collected from a man aged 60 to 69 with active COVID-19. The rearrangement uses TRBV6-5 and TRBJ2-3; no firm D call. Material for sequencing was peripheral blood. The CDR3: CASSYGPRVTQYF. The CDR3 coding sequence is TGTGCCAGCAGTTATGGTCCTCGGGTTACGCAGTATTTT.